Presented here are 7 T cell receptor beta chains from one specimen sequenced in a study of brain T cells in children with intractable seizures (dated by TCRdb to the early 2020s). The library was prepared using the immunoSEQ multiplex PCR assay. The table was pulled from immuneACCESS by TCRdb, which kept in-frame rearrangements only. Such tables lose some clones; where checked, under half of the loss comes from unresolved V genes, and the rest has no known cause. In this sample the table shows 300,000 to 400,000 clones, 93% of which occur a single time. Jointly, the top ten make up 4.5% to 7% of the sample. The sample's time point label, in plain terms: blood from clinic visit 5 months post-surgery; TSC patient then seizure free. The material sequenced was peripheral blood, taken less than 6 months after surgery. The receptors were gathered from a boy in the first two years of life with tuberous sclerosis and intractable seizures.

The chain combines TRBV6-6 with TRBJ1-1; D gene uncertain. Trimming cost V 4 bases and J 0 bases, with 9 bases left between them. Germline CDR1 and CDR2: MNHNY and SVGAGI (reference sequence). The CDR3 consists of 14 residues. CDR3 region: CASSSQVMNTEAFF. For the CDR3, the DNA is TGTGCCAGCAGTTCCCAGGTAATGAACACTGAAGCTTTCTTT.

This clone was seen just once. The chain uses TRBV19 and TRBJ2-1; unclear D gene. Trimming removed 4 bases from V and 6 bases from J, with 13 bases in between. Germline V gene sequence: CDR1 LNHDA, CDR2 SQIVND (reference sequence). This CDR3 region has 14 residues. In DNA, the CDR3 is TGTGCCAGTAGTAGGACGCGTGGAGCCAATGAGCAGTTCTTC. This encodes CASSRTRGANEQFF.

The J gene is TRBJ2-1, the V gene TRBV6-5; 9 nucleotides line up with TRBD1. V shed 4 bases, J shed 10 bases, and the junction held 5 bases outside the gene matches. CDR1 is MNHEY and CDR2 is SVGAGI in the germline V gene. This CDR3 comprises 13 residues. CDR3 amino acids: CASSWGTGWEQFF. CDR3 sequence (DNA): TGTGCCAGCAGTTGGGGGACAGGGTGGGAGCAGTTCTTC.

This clone was seen once. V usage is TRBV10-2 and J usage is TRBJ2-5; 8 nucleotides align to TRBD2. Germline-derived CDR1 and CDR2 are WSHSY and SAAADI. V shed 3 bases and J 3 bases; nucleotides not matched to a gene: 6. The CDR3 contains 15 residues. The DNA for the CDR3 is TGCGCCAGCAGTGATCCAGCGGGAGAGGAAGAGACCCAGTACTTC. It encodes CASSDPAGEEETQYF.

The CDR3 DNA is TGTGCCAGCAAGAGCGCCGGGGAGCTGTTTTTT. It codes for CASKSAGELFF. The J gene is TRBJ2-2, the V gene TRBV6-5; no clear D gene. The germline gives CDR1 MNHEY, CDR2 SVGAGI. The V end was cut by 7 bases, the J end by 6 bases, with 6 bases between. This CDR3 spans 11 amino acids.

This chain links TRBV21-1 with TRBJ2-5. TRBV21-1 is shown as a pseudogene. The CDR3 loop spans 14 amino acids. The CDR3 protein is CASSDRDLKETQYF. The CDR3 DNA is TGTGCCAGCAGCGACCGGGACCTAAAAGAGACCCAGTACTTC.

V gene TRBV6-2 or TRBV6-3 combines with J gene TRBJ2-2; 8 bases fit TRBD2. The CDR3 totals 19 residues. Germline CDR1 is MNHEY and CDR2 is SVGEGT. V shed 0 bases and J 0 bases; nucleotides not matched to a gene: 9. CDR3 sequence: CASSYSIFPGGPNTGELFF. In nucleotides, the CDR3 is TGTGCCAGCAGTTACTCGATCTTCCCGGGAGGGCCGAACACCGGGGAGCTGTTTTTT.